The 25 T cell receptor beta chains below come from one sample, sequenced in a study of cytomegalovirus exposure and HLA in healthy donors. Amplification used 60 Vbeta primers and 13 Jbeta primers. TCRdb keeps only in-frame clones here, not all; method: immunoSEQ multiplex PCR. The profile covers 60,000 to 100,000 clones, with around 78% appearing a single time and 1.5% to 2% taken by the ten largest. The specimen sequenced was PBMCs. The receptors were gathered from a man in his forties or fifties in good health and CMV-seronegative.

The chain joins TRBV6-1 to TRBJ2-3; tentatively, D is TRBD1 (5 bases). Trimming cost V 7 bases and J 4 bases, with 15 bases left between them. Germline lookup yields CDR1 MNHNS and CDR2 SASEGT. There are 14 residues in the CDR3. CDR3 sequence: CASIQDQPADTQYF. The DNA of the CDR3 is TGTGCCAGCATACAGGACCAGCCAGCAGATACGCAGTATTTT.

This clone was counted a single time. The sample contains more than one DNA sequence encoding this CDR3. V gene TRBV9 combines with J gene TRBJ1-1; 7 nucleotides align to TRBD1. Germline V CDR1 and CDR2: SGDLS, YYNGEE. CDR3 length: 14 amino acids. J was trimmed by 11 bases and V by 2 bases; bases with no gene match: 12. CDR3 protein: CASSVSWDSLKAFF. CDR3 DNA: TGTGCCAGCAGCGTCAGTTGGGACAGCCTTAAGGCTTTCTTT.

This chain joins TRBV10-2 and TRBJ1-1; weak D call: TRBD1 (6 bases). CDR1 WSHSY and CDR2 SAAADI come from the germline V gene. V shed 3 bases and J shed 1 base, with 15 bases lying between them. CDR3 length equals 16 residues. The chain's CDR3 is CASSDHYRDGNTEAFF. In nucleotides, the CDR3 is TGCGCCAGCAGTGACCATTACAGGGATGGGAACACTGAAGCTTTCTTT.

V and J are TRBV6-1 and TRBJ2-1, with 7 bases lining up with TRBD1. Per the germline V gene, CDR1 is MNHNS and CDR2 is SASEGT. V was pared by 2 bases and J by 1 base, with 2 bases of the junction left unmatched. There are 15 residues in the CDR3. CDR3 residues: CASSEMTGSYNEQFF. The CDR3 DNA is TGTGCCAGCAGTGAAATGACAGGGTCCTACAATGAGCAGTTCTTC.

The V gene is TRBV4-1, the J gene TRBJ2-3; TRBD2 matches at 13 bases. Unmatched junction bases numbered 12, after V lost 1 base and J lost 2 bases. CDR1 MGHRA and CDR2 YSYEKL come from the germline V gene. This CDR3 comprises 20 residues. In nucleotides, the CDR3 is TGCGCCAGCAGCCAAGGGACTAGCGGGAGTTTAATCGCGTCCACAGATACGCAGTATTTT. This encodes CASSQGTSGSLIASTDTQYF.

This rearrangement joins TRBV5-1 to TRBJ2-3, with D tentatively TRBD1 (6 bases). V lost 0 bases and J lost 5, with 10 bases in between. CDR3 length: 14 residues. Germline CDR1 is SGHRS and CDR2 is YFSETQ. CDR3 nucleotide sequence: TGCGCCAGCAGCTTGGAGGGGGTTGAAGATACGCAGTATTTT. Its translation: CASSLEGVEDTQYF.

The J gene is TRBJ2-1, the V gene TRBV5-1; D ambiguous. Germline CDR1 SGHRS, CDR2 YFSETQ. V gave up 0 bases and J gave up 5 bases, with 9 bases separating them. The CDR3 totals 14 residues. The CDR3 loop is CASSLASLNNEQFF. CDR3 in DNA: TGCGCCAGCAGCTTGGCCTCCCTTAACAATGAGCAGTTCTTC.

This chain joins TRBV6-1 and TRBJ2-1, with TRBD2 identical over 10 bases. Germline loops: CDR1 MNHNS, CDR2 SASEGT. The CDR3 is 15 amino acids. V dropped 1 base and J dropped 10; count of bases not matched to a gene: 7. The CDR3 nucleotides are TGTGCCAGCAGTGAAGGTCTAGCGGGAGCGGAGGAGCAGTTCTTC. It codes for CASSEGLAGAEEQFF.

This clone showed up just a few times. The rearrangement links TRBV14 to TRBJ2-1, with 7 bases aligning to TRBD2. The CDR3 is made up of 17 amino acids. Per germline, CDR1 SGHDN and CDR2 FVKESK. Unmatched junction bases numbered 9, after V lost 0 bases and J lost 4 bases. The CDR3 DNA sequence: TGTGCCAGCAGCCAAGATCGGGCTAGCGGCCTTTACAATGAGCAGTTCTTC. It codes for CASSQDRASGLYNEQFF.

The chain employs TRBV27 and TRBJ2-2; D might be TRBD1 (5 bases). V lost 7 bases, J lost 5 bases, and 14 bases lay in between. The germline V gene encodes CDR1 MNHEY and CDR2 SMNVEV (reference sequence). The CDR3 loop spans 14 amino acids. The CDR3 coding sequence is TGTGCCAGCACTCACTCCCAGGGAACCGGGGAGCTGTTTTTT. As protein: CASTHSQGTGELFF.

This chain connects TRBV10-3 to TRBJ1-1; 8 nucleotides align to TRBD1. The CDR3 runs to 16 residues. Germline-derived CDR1 and CDR2 are ENHRY and SYGVKD. V trimming: 7 bases; J trimming: 5 bases; junction bases outside the gene matches: 15. CDR3 nucleotides: TGTGCCATCACCTCGGTCGGACAGGGTGGGGAAACTGAAGCTTTCTTT. It yields the protein CAITSVGQGGETEAFF.

This clone was picked up a small number of times. The genes are TRBV5-4 and TRBJ1-1; TRBD1 might be the D (6 bases). This CDR3 is built from 15 residues. From germline, CDR1 is SGHNT and CDR2 YYREEE (reference sequence). Trimming shortened V by 4 bases and J by 1 base, and 14 bases separated the two germline ends. The CDR3 protein is CASSHGQRSNTEAFF. The CDR3 DNA is TGTGCCAGCAGCCACGGACAGCGATCGAACACTGAAGCTTTCTTT. Full variable domain (outside the CDR3, taken from reference TRBV5-4 and TRBJ1-1): ETGVTQSPTHLIKTRGQQVTLRCSSQSGHNTVSWYQQALGQGPQFIFQYYREEENGRGNFPPRFSGLQFPNYSSELNVNALELDDSALYLCASSHGQRSNTEAFFGQGTRLTVV.

The chain combines TRBV19 with TRBJ1-1; D gene ambiguous. The CDR3 loop spans 17 amino acids. Germline CDR1 is LNHDA and CDR2 is SQIVND (reference sequence). V was clipped by 4 bases and J by 1 base, with 19 bases between them. The CDR3 spells CASSNKGSRNPNTEAFF. In DNA form, the CDR3 reads TGTGCCAGTAGTAATAAAGGAAGCAGGAACCCGAACACTGAAGCTTTCTTT.

In nucleotides, the CDR3 is TGTGCCAGCAGTTACACGGGAGGGCCGGTCGAGCAGTACTTC. Translation gives CASSYTGGPVEQYF. The chain links TRBV6-5 to TRBJ2-7; 8 nucleotides line up with TRBD2. The V segment lost 2 bases and the J segment 6 bases; nucleotides outside the gene matches: 6. Germline-derived CDR1 and CDR2 are MNHEY and SVGAGI. The CDR3 covers 14 residues.

This rearrangement joins TRBV6-1 to TRBJ2-7, with 13 bases matching TRBD2. This CDR3 has 15 amino acids. CDR1 is MNHNS and CDR2 is SASEGT in the germline V gene. The J segment lost 6 bases and the V segment lost 8 bases, leaving 10 bases of the junction unmatched. The CDR3 here is CASGSGTSGIVEQYF. CDR3 in DNA: TGTGCCAGCGGCTCCGGGACTAGCGGGATAGTCGAGCAGTACTTC.

The V and J genes are TRBV2 and TRBJ2-7; D is possibly TRBD2 (5 bases). The CDR3 spans 14 residues. Germline CDR1 is SNHLY and CDR2 is FYNNEI. Trimming removed 6 bases from V and 0 bases from J, with 12 bases in between. The CDR3 loop is CASRQSGLSYEQYF. Written as DNA, the CDR3 is TGTGCCAGCAGACAGAGCGGCCTCTCCTACGAGCAGTACTTC.

The rearrangement links TRBV6-1 to TRBJ1-5; D is ambiguous. This CDR3 has 14 residues. Germline lookup yields CDR1 MNHNS and CDR2 SASEGT. The ends were cut back, 6 bases at V and 6 bases at J, with 15 bases in the middle. CDR3 nucleotide sequence: TGTGCCAGCAGCTCGCGGGGAGTAATTCAGCCCCAGCATTTT. This encodes CASSSRGVIQPQHF.

The chain has TRBV28 and TRBJ1-5; 8 positions agree with TRBD1. Losses at the gene ends were 2 bases for V and 2 bases for J; bases not matched to a gene: 14. The CDR3 extends over 19 amino acids. CDR1 is MDHEN, CDR2 SYDVKM, per germline. The CDR3 bases are TGTGCCAGCAGTTTAATCCCAGGGGGCGTCATCGGTGGCAATCAGCCCCAGCATTTT. It translates to CASSLIPGGVIGGNQPQHF.

The V call is TRBV19, the J call TRBJ2-2; 9 bases map to TRBD1. V was clipped by 3 bases and J by 7 bases; unmatched bases: 9. Germline V gives CDR1 LNHDA, CDR2 SQIVND (reference sequence). The CDR3 runs 16 residues. The CDR3 loop reads CASSIVRTGAGGELFF. The CDR3, as DNA: TGTGCCAGTAGTATCGTTCGGACAGGGGCAGGCGGGGAGCTGTTTTTT.

The V call is TRBV9, the J call TRBJ2-1; TRBD2 aligns across 13 bases. CDR1 is SGDLS, CDR2 YYNGEE, per germline. J was trimmed by 8 bases and V by 4 bases; bases with no gene match: 9. The length of the CDR3 is 16 residues. The CDR3 sequence: CASSSRTSGSLHEQFF. The CDR3 nucleotides are TGTGCCAGCAGCAGCCGGACTAGCGGGAGTCTCCATGAGCAGTTCTTC. Full variable domain (remainder filled in from reference TRBV9 and TRBJ2-1): DSGVTQTPKHLITATGQRVTLRCSPRSGDLSVYWYQQSLDQGLQFLIQYYNGEERAKGNILERFSAQQFPDLHSELNLSSLELGDSALYFCASSSRTSGSLHEQFFGPGTRLTVL.

The gene calls are TRBV7-9 and TRBJ1-3, with D unresolved. CDR3 length equals 13 residues. From germline, CDR1 is SEHNR and CDR2 FQNEAQ (reference sequence). The germline V and J ends were trimmed by 0 bases and 6 bases, with 6 bases remaining between them. DNA of the CDR3: TGTGCCAGCAGCTTAGCGCTAGTAAACACCATATATTTT. As protein: CASSLALVNTIYF.

This clone was observed a few times. The V and J genes are TRBV5-4 and TRBJ2-5; TRBD1 is a possible D gene (5 bases). This CDR3 has 13 residues. Germline lookup yields CDR1 SGHNT and CDR2 YYREEE (reference sequence). Trimming took 4 bases from V and 5 from J, leaving 12 bases between them. In nucleotides, the CDR3 is TGTGCCAGCAGCATACAGGTGGGCGAGACCCAGTACTTC. As protein: CASSIQVGETQYF. The whole variable domain, filled in from reference TRBV5-4 and TRBJ2-5, reads ETGVTQSPTHLIKTRGQQVTLRCSSQSGHNTVSWYQQALGQGPQFIFQYYREEENGRGNFPPRFSGLQFPNYSSELNVNALELDDSALYLCASSIQVGETQYFGPGTRLLVL.

This rearrangement joins TRBV14 to TRBJ2-7, with D hard to call. CDR1 SGHDN and CDR2 FVKESK come from the germline V gene. There are 14 residues in the CDR3. With 1 base removed from V and 2 bases from J, the gap between germline ends came to 9 bases. The CDR3 region is CASSQAARTYEQYF. CDR3 coding DNA: TGTGCCAGCAGCCAAGCAGCGCGGACCTACGAGCAGTACTTC. Full variable domain (missing parts from reference TRBV14 and TRBJ2-7): EAGVTQFPSHSVIEKGQTVTLRCDPISGHDNLYWYRRVMGKEIKFLLHFVKESKQDESGMPNNRFLAERTGGTYSTLKVQPAELEDSGVYFCASSQAARTYEQYFGPGTRLTVT.

This clone showed up just a few times. The chain links TRBV5-1 to TRBJ2-7, with 7 bases matching TRBD1. The J segment lost 3 bases and the V segment lost 2 bases, leaving 11 bases of the junction unmatched. CDR1 is SGHRS and CDR2 is YFSETQ in the germline V gene. The CDR3 consists of 16 residues. CDR3 sequence: CASSFLSGTAIYEQYF. The DNA of the CDR3 is TGCGCCAGCAGCTTCTTATCCGGGACAGCAATCTACGAGCAGTACTTC.

By share of the sample, this clone is medium-sized. This chain connects TRBV5-1 to TRBJ2-7; a possible D gene is TRBD2 (5 bases). The CDR3 loop spans 14 amino acids. Germline loops: CDR1 SGHRS, CDR2 YFSETQ. Trimming removed 2 bases at V and 0 bases at J, with 9 bases between. The CDR3 nucleotides are TGCGCCAGCAGCTTAAGCGGAAGCTCCTACGAGCAGTACTTC. This encodes CASSLSGSSYEQYF.